Each of the 23 T cell receptor beta chains below was sequenced from the same sample in a study of cytomegalovirus exposure and HLA in healthy donors. PCR primers comprised 60 Vbeta and 13 Jbeta primers. Measured with immunoSEQ multiplex PCR; TCRdb has only the in-frame clones, and not every one. In all, the sample yields around 150,000 clones. The specimen sequenced was PBMCs. These receptor sequences come from a woman in her fifties or sixties in good health and CMV-seronegative.

The rearrangement uses TRBV6-4 and TRBJ1-2, with unresolved D. The CDR3 is made up of 12 amino acids. V was trimmed by 0 bases and J by 7 bases, leaving 6 bases between them. Germline V gene data show CDR1 as MRHNA and CDR2 as SNTAGT. The DNA of the CDR3 is TGTGCCAGCAGTGACTCCCGGGTTGGCTACACCTTC. Residues: CASSDSRVGYTF.

The chain has TRBV19 and TRBJ1-6; D not resolved. V lost 7 bases and J lost 7, with 11 bases in between. Germline values: CDR1 LNHDA, CDR2 SQIVND (reference sequence). The CDR3 is 13 amino acids. For the CDR3, the DNA is TGTGCCAGTACCGGCAGGAGGAATTCACCCCTCCACTTT. Its translation: CASTGRRNSPLHF.

The chain uses TRBV7-3 and TRBJ2-1, with D perhaps matching TRBD2 (5 bases). Germline assignment: CDR1 SGHTA and CDR2 FQGTGA. The germline V and J ends were trimmed by 1 base and 6 bases, with 10 bases remaining between them. The length of the CDR3 is 14 residues. CDR3 nucleotide sequence: TGTGCCAGCAGCTTAAGCTTAGCGATCAATGAGCAGTTCTTC. Encoded protein: CASSLSLAINEQFF. The full variable domain, with the rest looked up from reference TRBV7-3 and TRBJ2-1, is GAGVSQTPSNKVTEKGKYVELRCDPISGHTALYWYRQSLGQGPEFLIYFQGTGAADDSGLPNDRFFAVRPEGSVSTLKIQRTERGDSAVYLCASSLSLAINEQFFGPGTRLTVL.

The CDR3 DNA reads TGTGCCAGCAGCTCGGAGGGGGCCGCGGGAGAGACCCAGTACTTC. It yields the protein CASSSEGAAGETQYF. The rearrangement joins TRBV7-2 to TRBJ2-5; possibly TRBD1 for D (7 bases). Trimming shortened V by 4 bases and J by 4 bases, and 16 bases separated the two germline ends. CDR3 length: 15 residues. The germline CDR1 and CDR2 sequences are SGHTA and FQGNSA. Supplemented by reference TRBV7-2 and TRBJ2-5, the full variable domain reads GAGVSQSPSNKVTEKGKDVELRCDPISGHTALYWYRQSLGQGLEFLIYFQGNSAPDKSGLPSDRFSAERTGGSVSTLTIQRTQQEDSAVYLCASSSEGAAGETQYFGPGTRLLVL.

The chain combines TRBV11-2 with TRBJ1-5; TRBD1 is a possible D gene (5 bases). The length of the CDR3 is 16 residues. The V gene lost 5 bases and the J gene lost 3 bases, with 17 bases spanning the gap. Germline CDR1 is SGHAT and CDR2 is FQNNGV. In DNA, the CDR3 is TGTGCCAGCAGCCTACGTGCAGGGCAGGACAATCAGCCCCAGCATTTT. It translates to CASSLRAGQDNQPQHF.

The gene calls are TRBV18 and TRBJ2-5; D not certain. Between the trimmed V and J ends, which lost 3 bases and 5 bases, there was a span of 4 bases. The CDR3 spans 11 residues. Germline V gene data show CDR1 as KGHSH and CDR2 as LQKENI. This chain's CDR3 is CASSPSETQYF. CDR3 nucleotides: TGTGCCAGCTCACCGAGCGAGACCCAGTACTTC.

The chain combines TRBV6-5 with TRBJ1-1; D is possibly TRBD1 (5 bases). V was cut by 0 bases and J by 5 bases, with 13 bases left in between. The CDR3 has 15 residues. Germline loops: CDR1 MNHEY, CDR2 SVGAGI. CDR3 loop: CASSYSGGAVTEAFF. The CDR3 DNA reads TGTGCCAGCAGTTACTCCGGGGGTGCGGTTACTGAAGCTTTCTTT.

This chain joins TRBV4-2 and TRBJ2-1; TRBD2 aligns across 11 bases. The CDR3 spans 20 residues. CDR1 and CDR2 from the germline V gene are LGHNA and YNFKEQ. V lost 4 bases to trimming and J lost 0 bases; unmatched junction nucleotides: 14. The CDR3 bases are TGTGCCAGCAGCCCCGGGGAGGTAGCGGGAGGGCCGGGCTCCTACAATGAGCAGTTCTTC. Translated, it gives CASSPGEVAGGPGSYNEQFF.

The CDR3 region has the DNA TGTGCCACCAGCTCACCGGGACAGGGTTTTTCACCCCTCCACTTT. Residues: CATSSPGQGFSPLHF. V gene TRBV15 combines with J gene TRBJ1-6; 9 bases map to TRBD1. With 5 bases clipped from V and 9 bases from J, the junction kept 8 bases outside the gene matches. Germline V gene lookup returns CDR1 LNHNV and CDR2 YYDKDF (reference sequence). The CDR3 spans 15 residues.

The chain links TRBV9 to TRBJ2-2; TRBD2 matches at 12 bases. With 4 bases clipped from V and 5 bases from J, the junction kept 6 bases outside the gene matches. Germline V gives CDR1 SGDLS, CDR2 YYNGEE. The CDR3 has 16 amino acids. CDR3 residues: CASSRTSGALTGELFF. In DNA, the CDR3 is TGTGCCAGCAGCCGGACTAGCGGGGCGCTAACCGGGGAGCTGTTTTTT.

Regarding this clone: The sample contains more than one DNA sequence encoding this CDR3. V gene TRBV9 combines with J gene TRBJ1-3, with 10 bases matching TRBD1. The J segment lost 1 base and the V segment lost 0 bases, leaving 4 bases of the junction unmatched. Germline CDR1 SGDLS, CDR2 YYNGEE. The CDR3 consists of 17 residues. The CDR3 nucleotides read TGTGCCAGCAGCGTAGCGGGACAGGGGTTTTCTGGAAACACCATATATTTT. It translates to CASSVAGQGFSGNTIYF.

This chain links TRBV7-9 with TRBJ2-5; the D gene is possibly TRBD2 (5 bases). The germline V and J ends were trimmed by 5 bases and 0 bases, with 16 bases remaining between them. CDR3 length: 16 amino acids. Germline V gene data show CDR1 as SEHNR and CDR2 as FQNEAQ (reference sequence). CDR3 nucleotide sequence: TGTGCCAGCAGCCTCGGGCCTCCGGGGTACCAAGAGACCCAGTACTTC. This gives the protein CASSLGPPGYQETQYF.

V is TRBV19 and J is TRBJ2-2, with 7 bases matching TRBD1. The CDR3 spans 14 residues. Per germline, CDR1 LNHDA and CDR2 SQIVND (reference sequence). J was trimmed by 5 bases and V by 3 bases; bases with no gene match: 3. CDR3 nucleotide sequence: TGTGCCAGTAGTATCGACAGGGAAACCGGGGAGCTGTTTTTT. Its protein is CASSIDRETGELFF.

The chain joins TRBV5-8 to TRBJ1-5; unclear D gene. The CDR3 covers 12 residues. Germline CDR1 SGHTS, CDR2 YDEGEE. V shed 2 bases and J shed 8 bases, with 8 bases lying between them. The CDR3 DNA follows: TGTGCCAGCAGCTTCCGAGGGAAGCCCCAGCATTTT. Its translation: CASSFRGKPQHF.

The chain joins TRBV13 to TRBJ2-1, with D maybe TRBD1 (5 bases). The CDR3 consists of 13 residues. CDR1 and CDR2 from the germline V gene are PRHDT and FYEKMQ (reference sequence). Trimming shortened V by 2 bases and J by 4 bases, and 6 bases separated the two germline ends. Here the CDR3 DNA reads TGTGCCAGCAGCTTACAGGGATACAATGAGCAGTTCTTC. It is translated as CASSLQGYNEQFF.

The J gene is TRBJ2-3, the V gene TRBV5-1; 8 nucleotides match TRBD1. V gave up 6 bases and J gave up 1 base; unmatched junction bases: 13. Germline loops: CDR1 SGHRS, CDR2 YFSETQ. The CDR3 has 17 amino acids. The CDR3 DNA reads TGCGCCAGCACTCCGGAGGCGACAGGGGTTGGCACAGATACGCAGTATTTT. This codes for CASTPEATGVGTDTQYF.

This chain joins TRBV5-6 and TRBJ1-4; 8 bases are a match to TRBD1. In germline, CDR1 is SGHDT, CDR2 YYEEEE. This CDR3 spans 14 amino acids. Germline trimming cut 2 bases from V and 7 bases from J; bases unmatched to any gene: 4. The CDR3 nucleotides read TGTGCCAGCAGCTTAACGGACAGGGTTGAAAAACTGTTTTTT. It codes for CASSLTDRVEKLFF. The full variable domain, completed using reference TRBV5-6 and TRBJ1-4, is DAGVTQSPTHLIKTRGQQVTLRCSPKSGHDTVSWYQQALGQGPQFIFQYYEEEERQRGNFPDRFSGHQFPNYSSELNVNALLLGDSALYLCASSLTDRVEKLFFGSGTQLSVL.

The genes are TRBV11-2 and TRBJ2-3; TRBD2 might be the D (5 bases). The V gene's germline CDR1 is SGHAT and CDR2 FQNNGV. Trimming stripped 3 bases from V and 5 bases from J, with 15 bases between. This CDR3 contains 15 residues. The CDR3 nucleotides read TGTGCCAGCAGCTTCAGCGGAAGTTTTGGAGATACGCAGTATTTT. Translated, it gives CASSFSGSFGDTQYF. Together with reference TRBV11-2 and TRBJ2-3, the CDR3 gives the full variable domain: EAGVAQSPRYKIIEKRQSVAFWCNPISGHATLYWYQQILGQGPKLLIQFQNNGVVDDSQLPKDRFSAERLKGVDSTLKIQPAKLEDSAVYLCASSFSGSFGDTQYFGPGTRLTVL.

This chain connects TRBV9 to TRBJ2-2; 9 bases match TRBD2. The germline CDR1 and CDR2 sequences are SGDLS and YYNGEE. The CDR3 is 16 residues long. V was pared by 4 bases and J by 1 base, with 5 bases of the junction left unmatched. CDR3 sequence: CASSPVAGENTGELFF. In DNA form, the CDR3 reads TGTGCCAGCAGCCCCGTAGCGGGGGAGAACACCGGGGAGCTGTTTTTT.

The chain uses TRBV6-1 and TRBJ2-7; 7 positions agree with TRBD1. The CDR3 length is 14 residues. The V gene end was trimmed by 7 bases and the J gene end by 1 base; junction bases not matched to a gene: 7. Germline V CDR1 and CDR2: MNHNS, SASEGT. In DNA, the CDR3 is TGTGCCAGCACTAACACAGGGGCTTCCTACGAGCAGTACTTC. Translating it yields CASTNTGASYEQYF.

A remark on this clone: One junction end disagrees with the germline gene, perhaps due to a read error. The V gene is TRBV4-1, the J gene TRBJ1-2; D is possibly TRBD1 (6 bases). Germline loops: CDR1 MGHRA, CDR2 YSYEKL. CDR3 length: 16 amino acids. The CDR3 protein is CTSSHGSRDTDYGYTF. The CDR3 DNA sequence: TGCACCAGCAGCCACGGCTCTCGGGACACTGACTATGGCTACACCTTC.

The chain couples TRBV7-8 to TRBJ2-7; the match to TRBD2 covers 7 bases. V shed 6 bases and J 3 bases; nucleotides not matched to a gene: 11. This CDR3 comprises 15 residues. Germline V CDR1 and CDR2: SGHVS, FQNEAQ. CDR3 in DNA: TGTGCCAGCAGGTTCGGGAGGACGGGGTTCTACGAGCAGTACTTC. This encodes CASRFGRTGFYEQYF.

The chain combines TRBV27 with TRBJ2-1, with 11 positions matching TRBD2. Germline assignment: CDR1 MNHEY and CDR2 SMNVEV (reference sequence). The length of the CDR3 is 17 residues. The V segment lost 6 bases and the J segment 3 bases; nucleotides outside the gene matches: 10. The CDR3 sequence is CASRGLAEGTYYNEQFF. DNA for the CDR3: TGTGCCAGCAGGGGACTAGCGGAGGGGACCTACTACAATGAGCAGTTCTTC.